The clone carrying this TCR beta chain was observed a handful of times. No antigen is known for it. Some clones are missing from TCRdb's copy, which holds only in-frame ones; the method was immunoSEQ multiplex PCR. This sample has some 51,000 clones, with 79% found just once. Chemo-refractory metastatic non-small-cell lung cancer patients received focal radiation with ipilimumab CTLA-4 blockade. There are 14 residues in the CDR3. Trimming took 0 bases from V and 2 from J, leaving 6 bases between them. Germline V gene data show CDR1 as LNHDA and CDR2 as SQIVND (reference sequence). This sample is drawn from a study of radiotherapy plus CTLA-4 blockade in lung cancer. Whole-study context: Among enrolled patients, less than 20% responded and about 30% achieved disease control. Study-level findings and limits: Early blood T cell clone dynamics reportedly forecast response best, with interferon-beta. Among blood TCR repertoires after radiotherapy plus ipilimumab, tumor-derived clones expanded.

The clonotype was recovered from a human donor with non-small cell lung cancer who had a complete response to radiotherapy plus ipilimumab. The gene calls are TRBV19 and TRBJ2-3; no firm D call. This specimen was peripheral blood, taken from a patient treated with radiotherapy plus ipilimumab. CDR3: CASSIDRYTDTQYF. The CDR3 coding sequence is TGTGCCAGTAGTATAGACCGGTACACAGATACGCAGTATTTT. Filled out from reference TRBV19 and TRBJ2-3, the complete variable domain reads DGGITQSPKYLFRKEGQNVTLSCEQNLNHDAMYWYRQDPGQGLRLIYYSQIVNDFQKGDIAEGYSVSREKKESFPLTVTSAQKNPTAFYLCASSIDRYTDTQYFGPGTRLTVL.